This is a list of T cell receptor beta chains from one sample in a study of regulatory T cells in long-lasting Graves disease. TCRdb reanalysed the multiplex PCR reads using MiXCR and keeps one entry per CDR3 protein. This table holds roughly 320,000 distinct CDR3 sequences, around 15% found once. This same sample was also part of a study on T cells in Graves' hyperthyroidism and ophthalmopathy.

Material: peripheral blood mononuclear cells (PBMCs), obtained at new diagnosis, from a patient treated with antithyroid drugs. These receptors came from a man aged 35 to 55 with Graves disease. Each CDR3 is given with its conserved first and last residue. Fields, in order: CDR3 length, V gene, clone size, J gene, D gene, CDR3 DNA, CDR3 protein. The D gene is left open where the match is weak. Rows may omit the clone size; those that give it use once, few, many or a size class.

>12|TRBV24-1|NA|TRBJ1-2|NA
TGTGCCACCCATGACCCCGCCTATGGCTACACCTTC
CATHDPAYGYTF
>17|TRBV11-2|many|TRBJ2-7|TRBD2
TGTGCCAGCAGCCTGGGACTAGCGGGGGCCGTAAACCACGAGCAGTACTTC
CASSLGLAGAVNHEQYF
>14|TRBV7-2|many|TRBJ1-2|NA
TGTGCCAGCAGCATTCGGACAGACGTCTATGGCTACACCTTC
CASSIRTDVYGYTF
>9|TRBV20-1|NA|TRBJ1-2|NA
TGCAGTGGGACTGATGGCTACACCTTC
CSGTDGYTF
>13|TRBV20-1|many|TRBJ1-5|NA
TGCAGTGCTAGTTTGGGCGTAGGTCAGCCCCAGCATTTT
CSASLGVGQPQHF
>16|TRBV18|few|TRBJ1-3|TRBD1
TGTGCCAGCTCTTACCAATGGGACAGCTCTGGAAACACCATATATTTT
CASSYQWDSSGNTIYF
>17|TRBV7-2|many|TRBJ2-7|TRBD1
TGTGCCAGCAAAAGGGACAGGGGTCTCGTAGGAGGCTACGAGCAGTACTTC
CASKRDRGLVGGYEQYF
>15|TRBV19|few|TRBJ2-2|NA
TGTGCCAGTAGCTCGGTCTTCTCTGGGGGCGGGGAGCTGTTTTTT
CASSSVFSGGGELFF
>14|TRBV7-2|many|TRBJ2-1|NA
TGTGCCAGCAGCTTAGCCGACTCCTACAATGAGCAGTTCTTC
CASSLADSYNEQFF
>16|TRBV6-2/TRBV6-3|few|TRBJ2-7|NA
TGTGCCAGCAGTTACTCGACGGGAGTCTGGGGCTACGAGCAGTACTTC
CASSYSTGVWGYEQYF
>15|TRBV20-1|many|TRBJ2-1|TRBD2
TGCAGTGCTAGTTGGACTAGCGGGGGATACAATGAGCAGTTCTTC
CSASWTSGGYNEQFF
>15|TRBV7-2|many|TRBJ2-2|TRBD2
TGTGCCAGCAGCCTGGCTAGCGGGGCGCAATGGGAGCTGTTTTTT
CASSLASGAQWELFF
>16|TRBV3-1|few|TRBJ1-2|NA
TGTGCCAGCAGCCAAACCTCCCGGGCGAGCAACTATGGCTACACCTTC
CASSQTSRASNYGYTF
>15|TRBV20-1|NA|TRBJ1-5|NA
TGCAGTGCTAGAGCTGCCGGGTTGCTCGGTCAGCCCCAGCATTTT
CSARAAGLLGQPQHF
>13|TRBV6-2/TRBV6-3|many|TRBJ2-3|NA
TGTGCCAGCAACCGGAAATGGGCAGATACGCAGTATTTT
CASNRKWADTQYF
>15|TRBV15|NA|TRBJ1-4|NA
TGTGCCACCAGCCGAACAGCCACAACTAATGAAAAACTGTTTTTT
CATSRTATTNEKLFF
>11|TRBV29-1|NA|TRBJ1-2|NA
TGCAGCGTTGGGGCCATGGGGGGCTACACCTTC
CSVGAMGGYTF
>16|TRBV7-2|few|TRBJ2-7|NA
TGTGCCAGCAGCTGGCCGGGACATAAATACTCCTACGAGCAGTACTTC
CASSWPGHKYSYEQYF
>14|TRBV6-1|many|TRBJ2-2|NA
TGTGCCAGCAGGGCGCTAAGGTCTACCGGGGAGCTGTTTTTT
CASRALRSTGELFF
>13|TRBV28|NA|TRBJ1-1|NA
TGTGCCTCAAGTGGGGTCTTGAACACTGAAGCTTTCTTT
CASSGVLNTEAFF
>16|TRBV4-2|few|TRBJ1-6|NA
TGTGCCAGCAGCCAAGATCCGCAGGGGTATAATTCACCCCTCCACTTT
CASSQDPQGYNSPLHF
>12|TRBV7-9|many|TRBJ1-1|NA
TGTGCCAGCAGCTTAGGTACGTCTGAAGCTTTCTTT
CASSLGTSEAFF
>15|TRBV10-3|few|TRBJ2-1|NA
TGTGCCATCAGTGACTCCGGAAGCTCCTACAATGAGCAGTTCTTC
CAISDSGSSYNEQFF
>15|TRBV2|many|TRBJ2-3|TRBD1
TGTGCCAGCATCCGCCCGGACAGGATCACAGATACGCAGTATTTT
CASIRPDRITDTQYF
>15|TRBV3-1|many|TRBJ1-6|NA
TGTGCCAGCAGCCAAGCGCAGGGTGGGGGTTCACCCCTCCACTTT
CASSQAQGGGSPLHF
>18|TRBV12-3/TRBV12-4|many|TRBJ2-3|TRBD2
TGTGCCAGCAGCTCTCGAGGCTCGGGCGGGGGGGCATCAGATACGCAGTATTTT
CASSSRGSGGGASDTQYF
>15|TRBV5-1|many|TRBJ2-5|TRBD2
TGCGCCAGCAGCTCTGGACTAGCGGGGCGAGAGACCCAGTACTTC
CASSSGLAGRETQYF
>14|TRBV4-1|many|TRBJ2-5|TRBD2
TGCGCCAGCTCCCGTGGACTAGCGAAAGAGACCCAGTACTTC
CASSRGLAKETQYF
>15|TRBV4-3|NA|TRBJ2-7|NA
TGCGCCAGCGGCCAAGTCTCAGCAGGGAACTACGAGCAGTACTTC
CASGQVSAGNYEQYF
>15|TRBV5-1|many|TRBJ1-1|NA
TGCGCCAGCAGCCCCCGGGGTCTTATGAACACTGAAGCTTTCTTT
CASSPRGLMNTEAFF
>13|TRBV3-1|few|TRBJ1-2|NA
TGTGCCAGCAGCCGCCTGGACAGTCGGGGCTACACCTTC
CASSRLDSRGYTF
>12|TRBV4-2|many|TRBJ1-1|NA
TGTGCCAGCAGCCAAGATTGGGATGTGGCTTTCTTT
CASSQDWDVAFF
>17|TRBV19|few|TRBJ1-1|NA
TGTGCCAGTAGTCACGCTGGGGGGCGCGTTACAAGCACTGAAGCTTTCTTT
CASSHAGGRVTSTEAFF
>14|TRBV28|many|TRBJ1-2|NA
TGTGCCAGCAGTTTATACCTCAGCGCGCGAGGCTACACCTTC
CASSLYLSARGYTF
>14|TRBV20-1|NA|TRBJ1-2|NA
TGCAGTGCTAGAGATCTGAGTACAGGAGGTGGCTACACCTTC
CSARDLSTGGGYTF
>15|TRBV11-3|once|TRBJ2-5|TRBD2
TGTGCCAGCAGCTTGGAAAGCGGGGGTCAAGAGACCCAGTACTTC
CASSLESGGQETQYF
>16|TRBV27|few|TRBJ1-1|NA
TGTGCCAGCAGTCCCCCGGGGAGACTTCAGAACACTGAAGCTTTCTTT
CASSPPGRLQNTEAFF
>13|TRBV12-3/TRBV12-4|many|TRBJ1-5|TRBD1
TGTGCCAGCAACACAGGGGGCCAACAGCCCCAGCATTTT
CASNTGGQQPQHF
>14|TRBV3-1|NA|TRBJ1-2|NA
TGTGCCAGCAGCCGACGACAGAGGACCTATGGCTACACCTTC
CASSRRQRTYGYTF
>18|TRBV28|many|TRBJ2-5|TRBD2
TGTGCCAGCAGTTCTTGGACTAGCGGGGGACGCGAGGGGGAGACCCAGTACTTC
CASSSWTSGGREGETQYF
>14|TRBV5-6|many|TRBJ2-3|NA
TGTGCCAGCAGCCCACCAAACAGGCGGAATACGCAGTATTTT
CASSPPNRRNTQYF
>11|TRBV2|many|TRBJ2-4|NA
TGTGCCAGCGTCATAAATAACATTCAGTACTTC
CASVINNIQYF
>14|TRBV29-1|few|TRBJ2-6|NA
TGCAGCGTTATGTCAGGGACTGGGGCCAACGTCCTGACTTTC
CSVMSGTGANVLTF
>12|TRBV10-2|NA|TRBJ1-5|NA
TGCGCCAGCCCCAGGGGCCCTCAGCCCCAGCATTTT
CASPRGPQPQHF
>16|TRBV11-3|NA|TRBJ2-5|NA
TGTGCCAGCAGTCCACATTCAGGGACACCCCAAGAGACCCAGTACTTC
CASSPHSGTPQETQYF
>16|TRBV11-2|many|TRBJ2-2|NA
TGTGCCAGCAGCTTAGATAAAGGGTATGGGCCCGGGGAGCTGTTTTTT
CASSLDKGYGPGELFF
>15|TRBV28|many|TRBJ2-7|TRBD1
TGTGCCAGCAGCCGACTAACAGGGGGTGAAAACGAGCAGTACTTC
CASSRLTGGENEQYF
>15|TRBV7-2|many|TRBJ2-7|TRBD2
TGTGCCAGCAGCTTAGCGGGGGACTACTGGTACGAGCAGTACTTC
CASSLAGDYWYEQYF
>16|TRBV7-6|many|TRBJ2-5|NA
TGTGCCAGCAGCTTAGCGCAGGGATCCCTGGGAGAGACCCAGTACTTC
CASSLAQGSLGETQYF
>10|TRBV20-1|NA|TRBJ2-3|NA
TGCAGGGGCCCGCCAACGACGCAGTATTTT
CRGPPTTQYF
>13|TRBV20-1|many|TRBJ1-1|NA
TGCAGTGCTAGAGACAGGATAAACACTGAAGCTTTCTTT
CSARDRINTEAFF
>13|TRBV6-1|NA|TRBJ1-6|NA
TGTGCCAGCAGTAGGTTGAGAAATTCACCCCTCCACTTT
CASSRLRNSPLHF